Given below is one TCR beta chain in context. The table came from immunoSEQ multiplex PCR; TCRdb's copy has only in-frame clones and leaves some out. The sample comprises about 45,000 clones, roughly 82% of which are singletons, and 13% rests with the top ten. This entry belongs to a study of PD-L1 blockade in urothelial cancer. Documented time point: peripheral blood 6 weeks after treatment start. The CDR3 extends over 17 amino acids. CDR1 is LGHNA and CDR2 is YNFKEQ in the germline V gene. V gave up 0 bases and J gave up 5 bases; unmatched junction bases: 8. This chain connects TRBV4-2 to TRBJ2-3; 10 bases align to TRBD2. This clonotype originated in a man aged 60 to 75 with urothelial cancer. The source material was PBMCs, sampled around atezolizumab (anti-PD-L1) treatment. The CDR3 reads CASSQDWALAGEDTQYF. CDR3 sequence (DNA): TGTGCCAGCAGCCAAGATTGGGCGCTAGCGGGAGAAGATACGCAGTATTTT.